Listed below are T cell receptor beta chains from one sample, sequenced in a study of cytomegalovirus exposure and HLA in healthy donors. Clones were sequenced by immunoSEQ multiplex PCR, and TCRdb holds only the in-frame ones, with some missing. Among around 220,000 clones listed, around 75% were seen once. The sequenced material came from PBMCs. The receptors originated from a young woman in good health and CMV-seronegative. Each CDR3 is given with its conserved first and last residue. The order of the fields is clone size, D gene, J gene, V gene, CDR3 DNA, CDR3 protein. The D gene is left open where the match is weak. Where a row states a size, it is once, few, many or the class of an expanded clone; other rows omit it.

clone_size: once; d_call: TRBD1; j_call: TRBJ2-5; v_call: TRBV19; cdr3_nt: TGTGCCAGCCGAGGGGACAGTCTGGAGACCCAGTACTTC; cdr3_aa: CASRGDSLETQYF
clone_size: .; d_call: .; j_call: TRBJ1-6; v_call: TRBV7-2; cdr3_nt: TGTGCCAGCAGCTGGTCCTGGGGGGAAAACAATTCACCCCTCCACTTT; cdr3_aa: CASSWSWGENNSPLHF
clone_size: .; d_call: TRBD1; j_call: TRBJ1-1; v_call: TRBV19; cdr3_nt: TGTGCCAGTAGTATAGTCGGACAGGGTAACACTGAAGCTTTCTTT; cdr3_aa: CASSIVGQGNTEAFF
clone_size: .; d_call: TRBD1; j_call: TRBJ1-1; v_call: TRBV30; cdr3_nt: TGTGACTGGAGAGCCAGACCCCTCAGGGGGTCCGACACTGAAGCTTTCTTT; cdr3_aa: CDWRARPLRGSDTEAFF
clone_size: .; d_call: .; j_call: TRBJ2-7; v_call: TRBV12-5; cdr3_nt: TGTGCTAGTGGTTTGCCAACAGGGTTTTCTTACGAGCAGTACTTC; cdr3_aa: CASGLPTGFSYEQYF
clone_size: few; d_call: .; j_call: TRBJ1-1; v_call: TRBV19; cdr3_nt: TGTGCCAGTAATTGGGCAGGCCTGAACACTGAAGCTTTCTTT; cdr3_aa: CASNWAGLNTEAFF
clone_size: .; d_call: .; j_call: TRBJ2-7; v_call: TRBV7-6; cdr3_nt: TGTGCCAGCAGCTCGGACAACTACGAGCAGTACTTC; cdr3_aa: CASSSDNYEQYF
clone_size: .; d_call: TRBD1; j_call: TRBJ1-1; v_call: TRBV27; cdr3_nt: TGTGCCAGCAGTTTAGTGGGGACAGGGGTAGGCAACACTGAAGCTTTCTTT; cdr3_aa: CASSLVGTGVGNTEAFF
clone_size: .; d_call: .; j_call: TRBJ1-5; v_call: TRBV30; cdr3_nt: TGTGCCTGGAGTGGATTAACCCACGGGGGGCGACCCCAGCATTTT; cdr3_aa: CAWSGLTHGGRPQHF
clone_size: .; d_call: TRBD1; j_call: TRBJ1-5; v_call: TRBV19; cdr3_nt: TGTGCCAGTAGTACACAGGGGGCGCGACAGCCCCAGCATTTT; cdr3_aa: CASSTQGARQPQHF
clone_size: .; d_call: TRBD2; j_call: TRBJ2-5; v_call: TRBV30; cdr3_nt: TGTGCCTGGAGTCCAGGACTAGCGGGAGGAGAGACCCAGTACTTC; cdr3_aa: CAWSPGLAGGETQYF
clone_size: .; d_call: .; j_call: TRBJ1-1; v_call: TRBV4-1; cdr3_nt: TGCGCCAGCAGCCAAGATCCCTTAGTTCCGGAAGCTTTCTTT; cdr3_aa: CASSQDPLVPEAFF
clone_size: .; d_call: TRBD2; j_call: TRBJ2-5; v_call: TRBV9; cdr3_nt: TGTGCCAGCAGCGTAGAACTAGCGGGGGGGTTCCAGTACTTC; cdr3_aa: CASSVELAGGFQYF
clone_size: .; d_call: TRBD2; j_call: TRBJ2-7; v_call: TRBV29-1; cdr3_nt: TGCAGCGTTGACGGGTACCTCGGGGGGAGGGAGCAGTACTTC; cdr3_aa: CSVDGYLGGREQYF
clone_size: .; d_call: .; j_call: TRBJ1-1; v_call: TRBV6-1; cdr3_nt: TGTGCCAGCAGTGAATTCGGCAGGGGTTCCACTGAAGCTTTCTTT; cdr3_aa: CASSEFGRGSTEAFF
clone_size: .; d_call: TRBD2; j_call: TRBJ2-7; v_call: TRBV6-1; cdr3_nt: TGTGCCAGCAGCCAAGCGGGAGGAAGGAACGAGCAGTACTTC; cdr3_aa: CASSQAGGRNEQYF
clone_size: once; d_call: TRBD2; j_call: TRBJ2-5; v_call: TRBV5-1; cdr3_nt: TGCGCCAGCAGCCCATGGACTAGCGGCCAAGAGACCCAGTACTTC; cdr3_aa: CASSPWTSGQETQYF
clone_size: few; d_call: TRBD1; j_call: TRBJ1-1; v_call: TRBV5-1; cdr3_nt: TGCGCCAGCAGCTTGCAGACAGGGGGAGAAGCTTTCTTT; cdr3_aa: CASSLQTGGEAFF
clone_size: few; d_call: TRBD2; j_call: TRBJ2-1; v_call: TRBV13; cdr3_nt: TGTGCCAGCAGCTTAGACCCGACTAGCATCCATGAGCAGTTCTTC; cdr3_aa: CASSLDPTSIHEQFF
clone_size: .; d_call: TRBD2; j_call: TRBJ2-4; v_call: TRBV5-1; cdr3_nt: TGCGCCAGCAGCTTGGGGACTAGCGGGAGTTTAAACATTCAGTACTTC; cdr3_aa: CASSLGTSGSLNIQYF
clone_size: .; d_call: .; j_call: TRBJ2-1; v_call: TRBV4-1; cdr3_nt: TGCGCCAGCAGCCTCAGTCGCGGGAATGAGCAGTTCTTC; cdr3_aa: CASSLSRGNEQFF
clone_size: .; d_call: TRBD1; j_call: TRBJ1-1; v_call: TRBV9; cdr3_nt: TGTGCCAGCAGGTCCGGACAGGGGATCACTGAAGCTTTCTTT; cdr3_aa: CASRSGQGITEAFF
clone_size: .; d_call: .; j_call: TRBJ2-7; v_call: TRBV5-4; cdr3_nt: TGTGCCAGCAGCTTCGGCCAGGGGACCTACGAGCAGTACTTC; cdr3_aa: CASSFGQGTYEQYF